The clone carrying this TCR beta chain showed up many times. The data originate from a study of CD8+ T cells in alopecia areata. Isolated RNA was reverse transcribed into cDNA used as the sequencing template. Profiling relied on immunoSEQ multiplex PCR, and the TCRdb table lists in-frame clones only, not all of them. In the table there are about 76,000 clones, approximately 29% of which are singletons. Germline V CDR1 and CDR2: LGHNT, FRNRAP. This CDR3 is built from 15 residues. V trimming: 6 bases; J trimming: 4 bases; junction bases outside the gene matches: 10. This sample's treatment: oral pan-JAK inhibitor, 5-10 mg twice daily.

This material consisted of CD8+ T cells sorted from blood, taken at week 4, from a patient treated with tofacitinib. The origin of this receptor is a human donor with alopecia areata. This rearrangement joins TRBV12-5 to TRBJ1-1, with TRBD1 matching over 8 bases. The DNA for the CDR3 is TGTGCTAGTGGCCTGACCGACAGGGGAGCCACTGAAGCTTTCTTT. Encoded protein: CASGLTDRGATEAFF. Looking up the rest from reference TRBV12-5 and TRBJ1-1 gives the full variable domain: DARVTQTPRHKVTEMGQEVTMRCQPILGHNTVFWYRQTMMQGLELLAYFRNRAPLDDSGMPKDRFSAEMPDATLATLKIQPSEPRDSAVYFCASGLTDRGATEAFFGQGTRLTVV.